This T cell receptor (beta chain) was recovered during a study of blood T cell repertoires in COVID-19. Study overall: Acute and convalescent COVID-19 specimens originated in the United States, Italy and Spain. Sample material is recorded as cDNA or gDNA derived from T cells, B-cell-depleted T cells, or PBMCs.

In the original workflow: Nucleated cell number was recorded as an estimate derived from reference gene primer amplification. Libraries were prepared by immunoSEQ multiplex PCR; TCRdb keeps only in-frame clonotypes and omits some of them. Clonal size and the V and J genes are those of that table, whereas D and trimming came from the DNA. This sample has some 9,300 clones, with under 90% found just once. CDR1 is LNHDA and CDR2 is SQIVND in the germline V gene (reference sequence). V lost 10 bases and J 2 bases, leaving 9 bases between the germline ends. This CDR3 has 13 amino acids. Input material: peripheral blood. This TCR was sampled from a human donor in a cohort sampled during active COVID-19. This chain uses TRBV19 with TRBJ1-6; no firm D call. In DNA, the CDR3 is TGTGCCACCCACTTGGCCTATAATTCACCCCTCCACTTT. Protein product: CATHLAYNSPLHF.